One sample yielded the 26 T cell receptor beta chains listed below, sequenced in a study of beta chain features in type 1 diabetes. These TCRs' antigens remain unknown. Study results and caveats: Moderately but significantly shorter TCRB CDR3s were found in Type 1 diabetes patients in all four CD4+ subsets.

The isolated RNA, all of it, was reverse transcribed, so expressed TCRB transcripts were what got sequenced. Here immunoSEQ multiplex PCR was the method, and the copy in TCRdb shows in-frame clones only, minus some. The sample includes 300,000 to 450,000 clones, roughly an eighth of them seen just once. Source material: naive CD4+ T cells from blood. These receptors were obtained from a woman aged 18-29 years with type 1 diabetes.

A few counts support this clone. The chain joins TRBV30 to TRBJ1-5; D is unclear. CDR1 is GTSNPN, CDR2 SVGIG, per germline (reference sequence). V lost 4 bases and J 4 bases, leaving 11 bases between the germline ends. This CDR3 comprises 13 residues. The DNA for the CDR3 is TGTGCCTGGAATCTGGCGGAGAATCAGCCCCAGCATTTT. It is translated as CAWNLAENQPQHF.

This clone was seen a handful of times. The gene calls are TRBV11-3 and TRBJ2-3, with TRBD2 matching over 9 bases. Germline CDR1 is SGHNT and CDR2 is YENEEA. The ends lost 7 bases at V and 1 base at J; junction bases unmatched: 9. This CDR3 contains 16 residues. The CDR3 nucleotides read TGTGCCAGCACCCAGGGCAGCGGGAGGCGCACAGATACGCAGTATTTT. Its translation: CASTQGSGRRTDTQYF.

This clone came up a few times. CDR3 loop: CASSPSGGPTWGRTDTQYF. CDR3 nucleotide sequence: TGTGCCAGTAGCCCTAGCGGTGGGCCCACTTGGGGTCGCACAGATACGCAGTATTTT. The chain couples TRBV19 to TRBJ2-3; TRBD2 matches at 7 bases. Germline CDR1 and CDR2: LNHDA and SQIVND (reference sequence). The CDR3 loop spans 19 amino acids. The V gene end was trimmed by 6 bases and the J gene end by 1 base; junction bases not matched to a gene: 19.

This clone was picked up a small number of times. The chain is built from TRBV7-9 and TRBJ2-1, with D maybe TRBD2 (6 bases). CDR3 size: 15 residues. Germline V gene sequence: CDR1 SEHNR, CDR2 FQNEAQ (reference sequence). The V and J ends lost 4 bases and 4 bases respectively, with 14 bases between them. The CDR3 DNA sequence: TGTGCCAGCAGCTCCCTGCGGGGCATTTACAATGAGCAGTTCTTC. Amino acids: CASSSLRGIYNEQFF.

This clone was found a few times. The V gene is TRBV5-1, the J gene TRBJ2-6, with a weak D call TRBD2 (5 bases). V lost 2 bases to trimming and J lost 4 bases, with 10 bases between them. The CDR3 is 15 residues long. Germline assignment: CDR1 SGHRS and CDR2 YFSETQ. This CDR3 is CASSFSLAGANVLTF. As DNA, the CDR3 is TGCGCCAGCAGCTTCTCGCTAGCCGGGGCCAACGTCCTGACTTTC.

This clone appeared a few times. The gene calls are TRBV19 and TRBJ2-5; tentative D call: TRBD1 (7 bases). The V end was cut by 10 bases, the J end by 5 bases, with 14 bases between. CDR3 length equals 12 residues. Germline lookup yields CDR1 LNHDA and CDR2 SQIVND (reference sequence). For the CDR3, the DNA is TGTGCCACCCAGACAGGGAGGGAGACCCAGTACTTC. It specifies CATQTGRETQYF.

The chain couples TRBV14 to TRBJ2-2; D may be TRBD2 (5 bases). The CDR3 spans 16 residues. Germline lookup yields CDR1 SGHDN and CDR2 FVKESK. Trimming removed 1 base from V and 4 bases from J, with 13 bases in between. CDR3 nucleotides: TGTGCCAGCAGCCAAGTGGGAGCAATCCCCACCGGGGAGCTGTTTTTT. Its protein product is CASSQVGAIPTGELFF.

This clone was seen a few times. J is TRBJ1-3 and V is TRBV4-3; 7 nucleotides align to TRBD1. The CDR3 is 17 residues long. CDR1 LGHNA and CDR2 YSLEER come from the germline V gene. V shed 2 bases and J 0 bases; nucleotides not matched to a gene: 7. The CDR3 nucleotides read TGCGCCAGCAGCCAATCCTTGACAGGGACCTCTGGAAACACCATATATTTT. The encoded protein is CASSQSLTGTSGNTIYF.

This clone was seen more than once but under ten times. This chain joins TRBV7-9 and TRBJ1-2; D gene uncertain. V lost 1 base, J lost 4 bases, and 7 bases lay in between. Germline V gene data show CDR1 as SEHNR and CDR2 as FQNEAQ (reference sequence). This CDR3 has 13 amino acids. The CDR3 sequence is CASSLEGLYGYTF. The CDR3 DNA sequence: TGTGCCAGCAGCTTAGAAGGACTCTATGGCTACACCTTC.

The gene calls are TRBV28 and TRBJ2-5; D possibly corresponds to TRBD2 (6 bases). The CDR3 runs 16 residues. CDR1 MDHEN and CDR2 SYDVKM come from the germline V gene. The V end was cut by 7 bases, the J end by 5 bases, with 23 bases between. CDR3 loop: CASTTAGWQGRETQYF. CDR3 in DNA: TGTGCCAGCACCACTGCGGGATGGCAGGGCAGGGAGACCCAGTACTTC.

This sequence joins TRBV14 and TRBJ1-6, with TRBD1 as a possible D gene (6 bases). Germline lookup yields CDR1 SGHDN and CDR2 FVKESK. V was shortened by 7 bases and J by 6 bases, with 16 bases between the two germline ends. CDR3 length equals 15 residues. Written as DNA, the CDR3 is TGTGCCAGCAAAAAGCAACAGGGTGGTAATTCACCCCTCCACTTT. Translated, it gives CASKKQQGGNSPLHF.

The chain has TRBV6-6 and TRBJ1-4; TRBD1 might be the D (6 bases). The V gene lost 5 bases and the J gene lost 8 bases, with 6 bases spanning the gap. There are 11 residues in the CDR3. Germline CDR1 reads MNHNY; CDR2 reads SVGAGI (reference sequence). CDR3 residues: CASSTGEKLFF. For the CDR3, the DNA is TGTGCCAGCAGTACAGGGGAAAAACTGTTTTTT.

The chain employs TRBV5-6 and TRBJ2-5; 8 bases map to TRBD2. Trimming removed 0 bases from V and 2 bases from J; junction bases left unmatched: 3. The CDR3 is 15 amino acids. Germline values: CDR1 SGHDT, CDR2 YYEEEE. The DNA for the CDR3 is TGTGCCAGCAGCTTGGTTGCTAGCGGGCAAGAGACCCAGTACTTC. This codes for CASSLVASGQETQYF.

This clone was counted between two and nine times. The chain links TRBV2 to TRBJ2-7; 10 nucleotides agree with TRBD1. This CDR3 comprises 14 residues. With V trimmed by 6 bases and J by 3 bases, 5 bases remained unmatched. Germline V gene data show CDR1 as SNHLY and CDR2 as FYNNEI. The CDR3 sequence: CASSSDRGFYEQYF. CDR3 DNA: TGTGCCAGCAGCTCGGACAGGGGGTTCTACGAGCAGTACTTC.

The CDR3 DNA reads TGTGCCAGCAGCTTAGGGCAGGGAGGCTACGAGCAGTACTTC. Its translation is CASSLGQGGYEQYF. The chain recombines TRBV11-2 with TRBJ2-7; TRBD2 might be the D (6 bases). In germline, CDR1 is SGHAT, CDR2 FQNNGV. Trimming removed 1 base at V and 3 bases at J, with 10 bases between. The CDR3 is made up of 14 amino acids.

In its sample, this clone was seen a few times. The gene calls are TRBV14 and TRBJ1-1, with D unresolved. The germline V gene has CDR1 SGHDN and CDR2 FVKESK. The CDR3 runs to 14 residues. V was clipped by 0 bases and J by 5 bases, with 10 bases between them. The chain's CDR3 is CASSQEDSRTEAFF. The CDR3 bases are TGTGCCAGCAGCCAAGAAGACTCGAGAACTGAAGCTTTCTTT.

The chain joins TRBV7-9 to TRBJ2-3; TRBD2 aligns across 7 bases. Germline V gene lookup returns CDR1 SEHNR and CDR2 FQNEAQ (reference sequence). The CDR3 totals 12 residues. J gave up 11 bases and V 7 bases, and 9 bases lay outside the gene matches. The CDR3 DNA sequence: TGTGCCAGCATTCCTTACGGGACTAAGCAGTATTTT. This sequence encodes CASIPYGTKQYF.

This clone has more than one count but fewer than ten. The J gene is TRBJ2-3, the V gene TRBV7-9, with TRBD1 identical over 11 bases. The CDR3 totals 15 residues. V shed 5 bases, J shed 4 bases, and the junction held 5 bases outside the gene matches. Germline CDR1 SEHNR, CDR2 FQNEAQ (reference sequence). CDR3 protein: CASSPGTGGPDTQYF. DNA of the CDR3: TGTGCCAGCAGCCCCGGGACAGGGGGACCAGATACGCAGTATTTT.

The chain has TRBV9 and TRBJ1-1; possibly TRBD1 for D (5 bases). The germline CDR1 and CDR2 sequences are SGDLS and YYNGEE. CDR3 length equals 14 residues. V was trimmed by 5 bases and J by 4 bases, leaving 15 bases between them. The CDR3, as DNA: TGTGCCAGCAGGGTTTCACAGGATTCCACTGAAGCTTTCTTT. This translates into CASRVSQDSTEAFF.

This sequence joins TRBV28 and TRBJ1-2, with D unclear. The V end was cut by 1 base, the J end by 7 bases, with 13 bases between. Germline V lookup: CDR1 MDHEN, CDR2 SYDVKM. The length of the CDR3 is 14 residues. The CDR3 DNA sequence: TGTGCCAGCAGTTTATTACAAAGTGGGCGTGGCTACACCTTC. This gives the protein CASSLLQSGRGYTF.

This clone was recorded a few times. J is TRBJ1-2 and V is TRBV5-1; 11 bases align to TRBD1. Germline CDR1 SGHRS, CDR2 YFSETQ. CDR3 size: 15 residues. After removal of 0 bases from V and 5 bases from J, the junction contained 3 bases not matched to a gene. The CDR3 coding sequence is TGCGCCAGCAGCTTGGAGGGGACAGGGGGATATGGCTACACCTTC. Translating gives CASSLEGTGGYGYTF.

This clone turned up a few times. The V call is TRBV7-2, the J call TRBJ2-1, with D possibly matching TRBD1 (5 bases). Germline V lookup: CDR1 SGHTA, CDR2 FQGNSA. V lost 5 bases, J lost 6 bases, and 14 bases lay in between. This CDR3 has 14 residues. In nucleotides, the CDR3 is TGTGCCAGCAGCCCAATAGGGGTTCCCAATGAGCAGTTCTTC. Protein: CASSPIGVPNEQFF.

This clone has just a few counts. V is TRBV6-5 and J is TRBJ2-2; weak D call: TRBD1 (5 bases). Germline loops: CDR1 MNHEY, CDR2 SVGAGI. This CDR3 is built from 15 residues. V was cut by 1 base and J by 7 bases, with 13 bases left in between. For the CDR3, the DNA is TGTGCCAGCAGTTACTTAGGGGTTTTAAGCGGGGAGCTGTTTTTT. Encoded protein: CASSYLGVLSGELFF.

This chain connects TRBV7-2 to TRBJ2-4, with 11 positions matching TRBD2. The CDR3 consists of 19 residues. The ends lost 10 bases at V and 1 base at J; junction bases unmatched: 18. Germline V gene lookup returns CDR1 SGHTA and CDR2 FQGNSA. CDR3 amino acids: CATRVSGRAGRIAKNIQYF. The CDR3 bases are TGTGCCACTAGAGTTAGCGGGAGGGCCGGTCGGATTGCCAAAAACATTCAGTACTTC. The full variable domain, completed using reference TRBV7-2 and TRBJ2-4, is GAGVSQSPSNKVTEKGKDVELRCDPISGHTALYWYRQSLGQGLEFLIYFQGNSAPDKSGLPSDRFSAERTGGSVSTLTIQRTQQEDSAVYLCATRVSGRAGRIAKNIQYFGAGTRLSVL.

The table lists this clone with a few counts. The V call is TRBV5-4, the J call TRBJ2-5, with D hard to call. The V gene's germline CDR1 is SGHNT and CDR2 YYREEE (reference sequence). The CDR3 consists of 12 residues. V shed 0 bases and J shed 3 bases, with 3 bases lying between them. CDR3 DNA sequence: TGTGCCAGCAGCTTGGATAAAGAGACCCAGTACTTC. It is translated as CASSLDKETQYF.

This clone occurred a few times. The CDR3 coding sequence is TGTGCCAGCAGCCCGGGGGGCGTCGGCAATCAGCCCCAGCATTTT. It encodes CASSPGGVGNQPQHF. The J gene is TRBJ1-5, the V gene TRBV7-9; D may be TRBD1 (6 bases). V was pared by 5 bases and J by 2 bases, with 13 bases between. Germline lookup yields CDR1 SEHNR and CDR2 FQNEAQ (reference sequence). The CDR3 consists of 15 residues.